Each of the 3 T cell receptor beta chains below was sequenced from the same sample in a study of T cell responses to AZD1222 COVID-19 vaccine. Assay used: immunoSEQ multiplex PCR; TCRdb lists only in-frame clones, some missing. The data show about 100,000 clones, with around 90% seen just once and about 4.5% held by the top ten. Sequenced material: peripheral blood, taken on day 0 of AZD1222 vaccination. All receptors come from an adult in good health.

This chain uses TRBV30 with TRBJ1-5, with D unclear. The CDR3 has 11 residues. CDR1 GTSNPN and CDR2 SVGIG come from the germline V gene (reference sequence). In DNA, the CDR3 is TGTTCACAGTATAGCAATCAGCCCCAGCATTTT. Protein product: CSQYSNQPQHF. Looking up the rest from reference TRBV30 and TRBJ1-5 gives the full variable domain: SQTIHQWPATLVQPVGSPLSLECTVEGTSNPNLYWYRQAAGRGLQLLFYSVGIGQISSEVPQNLSASRPQDRQFILSSKKLLLSDSGFYLCSQYSNQPQHFGDGTRLSIL.

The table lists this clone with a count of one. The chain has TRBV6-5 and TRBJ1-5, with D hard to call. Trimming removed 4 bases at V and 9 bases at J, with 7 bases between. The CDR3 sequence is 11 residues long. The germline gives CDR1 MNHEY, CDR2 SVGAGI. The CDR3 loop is CASSFTRPQHF. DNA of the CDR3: TGTGCCAGCAGTTTCACGCGGCCCCAGCATTTT.

The CDR3 loop is CASSLPSVNEQFF. The CDR3 coding sequence is TGTGCCAGTAGCTTACCTAGTGTCAATGAGCAGTTCTTC. This chain connects TRBV19 to TRBJ2-1, with D hard to call. Germline CDR1 LNHDA, CDR2 SQIVND (reference sequence). The CDR3 extends over 13 amino acids. V was trimmed by 6 bases and J by 6 bases, leaving 12 bases between them.